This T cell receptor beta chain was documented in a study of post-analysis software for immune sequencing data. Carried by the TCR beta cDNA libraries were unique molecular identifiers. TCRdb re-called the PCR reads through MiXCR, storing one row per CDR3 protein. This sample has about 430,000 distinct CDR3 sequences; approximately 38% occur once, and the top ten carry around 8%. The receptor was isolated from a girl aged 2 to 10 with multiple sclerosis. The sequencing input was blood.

The CDR3 DNA sequence: TGTGCCAGCCACTCGGAGGGGGAACTACCCACGGAGCAGTTCTTC. It encodes CASHSEGELPTEQFF. The gene calls are TRBV6-2 or TRBV6-3 and TRBJ2-1, with D tentatively TRBD1 or TRBD2 (6 bases each). Per the germline V gene, CDR1 is MNHEY and CDR2 is SVGEGT. CDR3 length equals 15 residues. Trimming stripped 8 bases from V and 10 bases from J, with 24 bases between.